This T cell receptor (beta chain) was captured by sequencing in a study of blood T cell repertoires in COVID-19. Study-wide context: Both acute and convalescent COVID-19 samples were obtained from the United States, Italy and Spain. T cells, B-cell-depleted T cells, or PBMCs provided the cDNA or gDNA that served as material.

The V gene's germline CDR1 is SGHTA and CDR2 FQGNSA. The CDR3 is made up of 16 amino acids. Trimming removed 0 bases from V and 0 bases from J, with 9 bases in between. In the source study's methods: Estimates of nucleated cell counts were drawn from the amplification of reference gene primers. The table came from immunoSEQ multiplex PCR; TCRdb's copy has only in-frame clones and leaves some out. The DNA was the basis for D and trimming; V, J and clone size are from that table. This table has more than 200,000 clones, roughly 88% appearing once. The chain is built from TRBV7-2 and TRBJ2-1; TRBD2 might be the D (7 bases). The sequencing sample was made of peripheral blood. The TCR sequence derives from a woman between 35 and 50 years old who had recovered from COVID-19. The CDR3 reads CASSLAGGGSYNEQFF. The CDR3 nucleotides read TGTGCCAGCAGCTTAGCAGGGGGGGGCTCCTACAATGAGCAGTTCTTC.